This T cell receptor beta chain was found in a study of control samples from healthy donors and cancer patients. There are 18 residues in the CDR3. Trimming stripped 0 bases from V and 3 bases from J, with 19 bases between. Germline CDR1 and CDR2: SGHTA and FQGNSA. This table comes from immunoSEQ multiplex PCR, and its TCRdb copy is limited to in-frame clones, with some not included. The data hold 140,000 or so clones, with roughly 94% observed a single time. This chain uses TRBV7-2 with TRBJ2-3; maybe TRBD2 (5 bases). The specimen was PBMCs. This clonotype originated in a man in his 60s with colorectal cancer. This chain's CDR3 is CASSLARSWTGETDTQYF. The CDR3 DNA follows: TGTGCCAGCAGCTTAGCTAGGTCGTGGACTGGAGAGACAGATACGCAGTATTTT.